These 21 T cell receptor beta chains originate from one sample sequenced in a study of identifying expanded T cells in peripheral blood. Sequencing was performed with immunoSEQ multiplex PCR; in TCRdb, only in-frame clones are kept and a portion is missing. The sample gives 70,000 or so clones, roughly nine tenths of which show up once; about 3.3% is in the top ten. Sequences were obtained from blood. These receptor sequences come from a person aged 18 to 70 in good health.

The chain joins TRBV5-1 to TRBJ1-4; 7 nucleotides align to TRBD1. The V segment lost 4 bases and the J segment 3 bases; nucleotides outside the gene matches: 3. CDR3 size: 14 residues. Per the germline V gene, CDR1 is SGHRS and CDR2 is YFSETQ. CDR3: CASSQGQPNEKLFF. The DNA for the CDR3 is TGCGCCAGCAGCCAGGGACAGCCTAATGAAAAACTGTTTTTT.

This clone appeared a single time. This chain uses TRBV5-4 with TRBJ2-1; 10 bases match TRBD1. Trimming removed 4 bases from V and 2 bases from J; junction bases left unmatched: 3. The germline gives CDR1 SGHNT, CDR2 YYREEE (reference sequence). The CDR3 has 15 residues. In DNA form, the CDR3 reads TGTGCCAGCAGCGTGGGACAGGGGACCTACAATGAGCAGTTCTTC. It specifies CASSVGQGTYNEQFF.

V gene TRBV9 combines with J gene TRBJ1-2; D may be TRBD1 (6 bases). Germline CDR1 SGDLS, CDR2 YYNGEE. Trimming removed 0 bases from V and 7 bases from J, with 13 bases in between. This CDR3 contains 14 residues. The CDR3 protein is CASSVGPGEGGYTF. CDR3 nucleotides: TGTGCCAGCAGCGTAGGTCCAGGGGAAGGTGGCTACACCTTC.

The chain joins TRBV5-6 to TRBJ1-6, with 7 bases aligning to TRBD1. Germline V gene lookup returns CDR1 SGHDT and CDR2 YYEEEE. The CDR3 spans 16 residues. The V and J ends lost 0 bases and 7 bases, in that order; junction bases with no gene match: 7. CDR3 nucleotides: TGTGCCAGCAGCTTGGCCACAGGGGTGGCCAATTCACCCCTCCACTTT. This gives the protein CASSLATGVANSPLHF.

The chain recombines TRBV7-9 with TRBJ1-4; the D is unclear. There are 14 residues in the CDR3. V was shortened by 2 bases and J by 8 bases, with 12 bases between the two germline ends. Germline-derived CDR1 and CDR2 are SEHNR and FQNEAQ (reference sequence). The CDR3 DNA sequence: TGTGCCAGCAGCTTAAACTTGAACAGCGAAAAACTGTTTTTT. Amino acids: CASSLNLNSEKLFF.

The chain has TRBV28 and TRBJ2-3, with 8 bases identical to TRBD1. V lost 3 bases to trimming and J lost 0 bases; unmatched junction nucleotides: 8. Per the germline V gene, CDR1 is MDHEN and CDR2 is SYDVKM. The CDR3 consists of 17 residues. For the CDR3, the DNA is TGTGCCAGCAGTTTGTGGACAGGGCGCACTAGCACAGATACGCAGTATTTT. This codes for CASSLWTGRTSTDTQYF.

The chain couples TRBV9 to TRBJ1-2, with 9 bases matching TRBD1. The CDR3 runs to 14 residues. Per the germline V gene, CDR1 is SGDLS and CDR2 is YYNGEE. The V segment lost 3 bases and the J segment 7 bases; nucleotides outside the gene matches: 7. CDR3 sequence (DNA): TGTGCCAGCAGCGCCGGGACAGGGCCTTCTGGCTACACCTTC. Its protein is CASSAGTGPSGYTF.

The table lists this clone with a count of one. The chain is built from TRBV6-1 and TRBJ1-5; D perhaps matches TRBD1 (5 bases). CDR1 MNHNS and CDR2 SASEGT come from the germline V gene. This CDR3 has 18 residues. Between the trimmed V and J ends, which lost 0 bases and 3 bases, there was a span of 18 bases. This CDR3 reads CASSEARHDAGFNQPQHF. The DNA of the CDR3 is TGTGCCAGCAGTGAAGCTCGCCATGATGCAGGGTTCAATCAGCCCCAGCATTTT.

The gene calls are TRBV29-1 and TRBJ1-1; TRBD1 might be the D (6 bases). V was clipped by 6 bases and J by 5 bases, with 19 bases between them. Germline values: CDR1 SQVTM, CDR2 ANQGSEA. The CDR3 length is 14 residues. CDR3 nucleotides: TGCAGCGTCTCCCGGGGGGGCGAAGGGACTGAAGCTTTCTTT. Its translation is CSVSRGGEGTEAFF.

The chain has TRBV27 and TRBJ1-4; maybe TRBD1 (6 bases). V was shortened by 6 bases and J by 7 bases, with 15 bases between the two germline ends. Germline V gene lookup returns CDR1 MNHEY and CDR2 SMNVEV (reference sequence). The CDR3 length is 14 residues. DNA for the CDR3: TGTGCCAGCAGCCCCACAGGGCTGGGTGAAAAACTGTTTTTT. This sequence encodes CASSPTGLGEKLFF.

This chain links TRBV7-2 with TRBJ2-7; no clear D gene. The CDR3 consists of 17 residues. CDR1 is SGHTA, CDR2 FQGNSA, per germline. Trimming removed 0 bases from V and 0 bases from J, with 15 bases in between. CDR3 nucleotides: TGTGCCAGCAGCTTAGCATTCTCGGCCGCCAGCTCCTACGAGCAGTACTTC. Translated, it gives CASSLAFSAASSYEQYF.

This clone showed up just once. The rearrangement uses TRBV29-1 and TRBJ2-7; the D gene is possibly TRBD2 (6 bases). The germline V gene encodes CDR1 SQVTM and CDR2 ANQGSEA. The CDR3 is 13 amino acids. V lost 6 bases and J 3 bases, leaving 15 bases between the germline ends. CDR3 nucleotide sequence: TGCAGCGTCCCTGGAGGGACCAACTACGAGCAGTACTTC. The encoded protein is CSVPGGTNYEQYF.

The chain uses TRBV10-2 and TRBJ1-1; D unresolved. This CDR3 contains 13 residues. Per germline, CDR1 WSHSY and CDR2 SAAADI. The germline V and J ends were trimmed by 4 bases and 1 base, with 7 bases remaining between them. The CDR3 here is CASSVAGNTEAFF. CDR3 sequence (DNA): TGCGCCAGCAGTGTCGCTGGGAACACTGAAGCTTTCTTT.

The chain links TRBV6-1 to TRBJ1-4; D gene ambiguous. The CDR3 totals 11 residues. Per the germline V gene, CDR1 is MNHNS and CDR2 is SASEGT. With 4 bases removed from V and 7 bases from J, the gap between germline ends came to 4 bases. CDR3 sequence (DNA): TGTGCCAGCAGTGGGGGTGAAAAACTGTTTTTT. Its translation: CASSGGEKLFF.

This clone has only one observation. The V and J genes are TRBV5-8 and TRBJ2-2, with unresolved D. The CDR3 sequence is 12 residues long. CDR1 and CDR2 (germline): SGHTS, YDEGEE. V lost 1 base, J lost 6 bases, and 4 bases lay in between. CDR3 loop: CASSLWPGELFF. In DNA, the CDR3 is TGTGCCAGCAGCTTGTGGCCCGGGGAGCTGTTTTTT.

V is TRBV7-2 and J is TRBJ1-2; no clear D. Trimming left V 8 bases short and J 2 bases short, with 18 bases between. Germline CDR1 is SGHTA and CDR2 is FQGNSA. The CDR3 consists of 15 residues. CDR3 sequence: CASAYKGGLNYGYTF. CDR3 sequence (DNA): TGTGCCAGCGCTTATAAGGGAGGTTTAAACTATGGCTACACCTTC.

The chain employs TRBV29-1 and TRBJ1-2; D remains unclear. Trimming cost V 2 bases and J 6 bases, with 13 bases left between them. Germline values: CDR1 SQVTM, CDR2 ANQGSEA. The CDR3 has 13 residues. The CDR3 coding sequence is TGCAGCGTTGAATCCCCAGGAGGAAATGGCTACACCTTC. Its translation: CSVESPGGNGYTF.

This chain links TRBV30 with TRBJ2-1; tentative D call: TRBD1 (5 bases). Germline assignment: CDR1 GTSNPN and CDR2 SVGIG (reference sequence). V dropped 2 bases and J dropped 5 bases, with 7 bases sitting between them. This CDR3 is built from 12 residues. The CDR3 reads CAWSPRDNEQFF. CDR3 DNA sequence: TGTGCCTGGAGTCCCAGGGACAATGAGCAGTTCTTC.

The chain joins TRBV18 to TRBJ2-4; 14 bases align to TRBD2. Germline CDR1 KGHSH, CDR2 LQKENI. CDR3 length: 16 residues. V shed 2 bases, J shed 9 bases, and the junction held 6 bases outside the gene matches. The CDR3 region is CASSPGTSGSFVIQYF. CDR3 sequence (DNA): TGTGCCAGCTCACCAGGGACTAGCGGGAGTTTTGTCATTCAGTACTTC.

V and J are TRBV4-1 and TRBJ2-3, with 10 bases fitting TRBD2. The V segment lost 4 bases and the J segment 3 bases; nucleotides outside the gene matches: 10. CDR3 size: 17 residues. Germline CDR1 and CDR2: MGHRA and YSYEKL. CDR3 residues: CASSLREFSGGTDTQYF. The CDR3 DNA sequence: TGCGCCAGCAGCCTGAGGGAATTTAGCGGGGGGACAGATACGCAGTATTTT.

The J gene is TRBJ2-7, the V gene TRBV5-6, with D perhaps TRBD1 or TRBD2 (5 bases each). Trimming took 0 bases from V and 3 from J, leaving 10 bases between them. Germline V gene lookup returns CDR1 SGHDT and CDR2 YYEEEE. The CDR3 sequence is 14 residues long. The CDR3 sequence: CASSLGGDRYEQYF. CDR3 coding DNA: TGTGCCAGCAGCTTGGGAGGGGACCGCTACGAGCAGTACTTC.